A single sample gave rise to the 16 T cell receptor beta chains below, sequenced in a study of patients and donors after allogeneic stem cell transplantation. Via MiXCR, TCRdb re-called the RT-PCR reads, giving one row per CDR3 protein. The data hold some 160,000 distinct CDR3 sequences, with approximately 22% observed a single time. The sample was blood, either unsorted or a sorted T cell fraction (not recorded which). The receptors derive from a human donor who was either an allogeneic HSCT recipient or a stem cell or donor lymphocyte infusion donor (not recorded which). It is not recorded whose cells these are; they may come from a transplant donor.

The chain uses TRBV12-3 or TRBV12-4 and TRBJ2-3; D unclear. The CDR3 runs 18 residues. Trimming cost V 3 bases and J 0 bases, with 19 bases left between them. CDR3 bases: TGTGCCAGCAGTTTCCCCTCGGACCCCGATTTGAGCACAGATACGCAGTATTTT. Protein sequence: CASSFPSDPDLSTDTQYF.

In this sample, this clonotype turned up a few times. This chain uses TRBV12-3 or TRBV12-4 with TRBJ1-2; possible D gene TRBD1, 6 bases. The CDR3 is 12 residues long. V lost 6 bases and J 7 bases, leaving 12 bases between the germline ends. CDR3 sequence: CASSPGAGGYTF. The CDR3 DNA reads as TGTGCCAGCAGCCCGGGGGCAGGTGGCTACACCTTC.

V gene TRBV5-1 combines with J gene TRBJ2-7, with 9 bases identical to TRBD2. The CDR3 runs 14 residues. V trimming: 6 bases; J trimming: 4 bases; junction bases outside the gene matches: 8. Germline CDR1 and CDR2: SGHRS and YFSETQ. The CDR3 spells CASTFSGSGYEQYF. In DNA, the CDR3 is TGCGCCAGCACCTTTAGCGGGAGTGGGTACGAGCAGTACTTC. Using reference TRBV5-1 and TRBJ2-7 for the parts outside the CDR3, the full variable domain is KAGVTQTPRYLIKTRGQQVTLSCSPISGHRSVSWYQQTPGQGLQFLFEYFSETQRNKGNFPGRFSGRQFSNSRSEMNVSTLELGDSALYLCASTFSGSGYEQYFGPGTRLTVT.

The chain links TRBV19 to TRBJ1-2; perhaps TRBD1 as D (5 bases). Trimming stripped 5 bases from V and 4 bases from J, with 11 bases between. The CDR3 is 13 residues long. The germline V gene has CDR1 LNHDA and CDR2 SQIVND (reference sequence). This chain's CDR3 is CASSPPDIYGYTF. The CDR3 coding sequence is TGTGCCAGTAGTCCCCCGGACATCTATGGCTACACCTTC.

The chain uses TRBV19 and TRBJ1-2, with D perhaps TRBD1 (5 bases). The CDR3 contains 14 residues. Germline CDR1 is LNHDA and CDR2 is SQIVND (reference sequence). The V end lost 2 bases, the J end lost 6 bases, and 13 bases lay between the germline ends. CDR3 loop: CASSILPGSNGYTF. DNA of the CDR3: TGTGCCAGTAGTATACTGCCAGGGTCGAATGGCTACACCTTC.

This clonotype was counted between two and nine times. The rearrangement joins TRBV28 to TRBJ1-5; D gene unclear. With 1 base removed from V and 4 bases from J, the gap between germline ends came to 5 bases. The CDR3 is 13 residues long. Per the germline V gene, CDR1 is MDHEN and CDR2 is SYDVKM. CDR3 residues: CASSLLLNQPQHF. CDR3 in DNA: TGTGCCAGCAGTTTATTATTGAATCAGCCCCAGCATTTT.

The chain recombines TRBV10-3 with TRBJ2-3; possible D gene TRBD1, 6 bases. The germline V and J ends were trimmed by 2 bases and 2 bases, with 14 bases remaining between them. The CDR3 sequence is 16 residues long. Germline V CDR1 and CDR2: ENHRY, SYGVKD. CDR3 sequence: CAISEGGHMFTDTQYF. In DNA form, the CDR3 reads TGTGCCATCAGTGAGGGGGGACACATGTTCACAGATACGCAGTATTTT.

The V and J genes are TRBV7-9 and TRBJ2-1; D possibly corresponds to TRBD2 (5 bases). This CDR3 region has 14 residues. Germline assignment: CDR1 SEHNR and CDR2 FQNEAQ (reference sequence). V lost 1 base and J 8 bases, leaving 12 bases between the germline ends. The CDR3 reads CASSLDTRRDEQFF. In DNA, the CDR3 is TGTGCCAGCAGCTTAGATACTAGAAGGGATGAGCAGTTCTTC. The variable domain in full, completed from reference TRBV7-9 and TRBJ2-1, reads DTGVSQNPRHKITKRGQNVTFRCDPISEHNRLYWYRQTLGQGPEFLTYFQNEAQLEKSRLLSDRFSAERPKGSFSTLEIQRTEQGDSAMYLCASSLDTRRDEQFFGPGTRLTVL.

The J gene is TRBJ1-4, the V gene TRBV20-1; D is ambiguous. This CDR3 is built from 14 residues. V lost 6 bases to trimming and J lost 4 bases, with 15 bases between them. Germline loops: CDR1 DFQATT, CDR2 SNEGSKA (reference sequence). The CDR3 nucleotides are TGCAGTGCACCGTGGGCCCGCGGTAATGAAAAACTGTTTTTT. Translation: CSAPWARGNEKLFF.

This clonotype was found a few times. The DNA of the CDR3 is TGTGCCATCAGTGAGTCGATAGGGAGCGGGCAGGAGACCCAGTACTTC. This codes for CAISESIGSGQETQYF. The V gene is TRBV10-3, the J gene TRBJ2-5, with D possibly matching TRBD2 (6 bases). This CDR3 has 16 amino acids. From germline, CDR1 is ENHRY and CDR2 SYGVKD. Trimming stripped 0 bases from V and 5 bases from J, with 16 bases between.

The chain is built from TRBV10-3 and TRBJ2-1; 8 bases are shared with TRBD2. This CDR3 has 17 amino acids. V lost 0 bases, J lost 5 bases, and 9 bases stayed unmatched. Germline assignment: CDR1 ENHRY and CDR2 SYGVKD. CDR3 loop: CAISESFGAGDDNEQFF. The CDR3 DNA is TGTGCCATCAGTGAGTCTTTCGGAGCGGGAGACGACAATGAGCAGTTCTTC.

This clonotype was recorded a few times. The CDR3: CAISDRSIYYNEQFF. CDR3 sequence (DNA): TGTGCCATCAGTGATAGAAGCATTTACTACAATGAGCAGTTCTTC. V and J are TRBV10-3 and TRBJ2-1; D is unclear. V lost 3 bases to trimming and J lost 3 bases, with 12 bases between them. The CDR3 has 15 amino acids. Per the germline V gene, CDR1 is ENHRY and CDR2 is SYGVKD.

This clonotype came up many times. The rearrangement joins TRBV28 to TRBJ1-2; D is ambiguous. Germline lookup yields CDR1 MDHEN and CDR2 SYDVKM. This CDR3 region has 14 residues. Trimming removed 6 bases from V and 0 bases from J, with 11 bases in between. CDR3 residues: CASRQDGTNYGYTF. CDR3 bases: TGTGCCAGCAGGCAAGACGGTACTAACTATGGCTACACCTTC.

This clonotype was seen a few times. J is TRBJ2-1 and V is TRBV29-1; tentatively, D is TRBD2 (6 bases). The V gene lost 4 bases and the J gene lost 5 bases, with 9 bases spanning the gap. In germline, CDR1 is SQVTM, CDR2 ANQGSEA. There are 12 residues in the CDR3. The CDR3 DNA reads TGCAGCGTTGGCGGACTAAACAATGAGCAGTTCTTC. Its protein is CSVGGLNNEQFF.

This clonotype was recorded a few times. The chain has TRBV3-1 and TRBJ2-2; no firm D call. Germline V gene data show CDR1 as LGHDT and CDR2 as YNNKEL (reference sequence). Trimming removed 0 bases from V and 7 bases from J, with 6 bases in between. This CDR3 is built from 13 residues. This CDR3 reads CASSQEWDGELFF. In DNA form, the CDR3 reads TGTGCCAGCAGCCAAGAGTGGGACGGGGAGCTGTTTTTT.

The V call is TRBV20-1, the J call TRBJ2-7; D not certain. From germline, CDR1 is DFQATT and CDR2 SNEGSKA (reference sequence). The V gene lost 0 bases and the J gene lost 3 bases, with 12 bases spanning the gap. The CDR3 spans 14 residues. The DNA for the CDR3 is TGCAGTGCTAGAGATACCGGCACCGGCTACGAGCAGTACTTC. It translates to CSARDTGTGYEQYF.